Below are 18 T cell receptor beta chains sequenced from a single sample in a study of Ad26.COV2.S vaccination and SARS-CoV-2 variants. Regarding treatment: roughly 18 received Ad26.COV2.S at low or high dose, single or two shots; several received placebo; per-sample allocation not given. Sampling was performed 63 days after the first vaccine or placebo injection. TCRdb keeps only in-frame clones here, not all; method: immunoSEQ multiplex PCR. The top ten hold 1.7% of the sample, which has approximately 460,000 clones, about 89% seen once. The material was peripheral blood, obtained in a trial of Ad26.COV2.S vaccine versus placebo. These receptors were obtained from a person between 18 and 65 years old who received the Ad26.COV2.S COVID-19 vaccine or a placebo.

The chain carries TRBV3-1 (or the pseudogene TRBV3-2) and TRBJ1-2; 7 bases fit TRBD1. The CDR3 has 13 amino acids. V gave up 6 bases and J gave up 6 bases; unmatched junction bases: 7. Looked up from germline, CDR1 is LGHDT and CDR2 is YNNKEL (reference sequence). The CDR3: CASSRQTGDGYTF. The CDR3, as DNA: TGTGCCAGCAGTCGACAAACAGGGGATGGCTACACCTTC.

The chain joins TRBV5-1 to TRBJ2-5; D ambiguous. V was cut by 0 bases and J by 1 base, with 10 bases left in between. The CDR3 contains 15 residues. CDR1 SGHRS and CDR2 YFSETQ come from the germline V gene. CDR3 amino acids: CASSLVGRPQETQYF. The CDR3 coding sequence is TGCGCCAGCAGCTTGGTTGGCAGACCCCAAGAGACCCAGTACTTC.

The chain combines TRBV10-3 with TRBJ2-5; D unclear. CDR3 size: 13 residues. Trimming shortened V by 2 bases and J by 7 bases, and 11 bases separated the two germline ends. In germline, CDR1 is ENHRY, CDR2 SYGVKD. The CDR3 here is CAISEERPWTQYF. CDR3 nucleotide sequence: TGTGCCATCAGTGAGGAACGACCATGGACCCAGTACTTC.

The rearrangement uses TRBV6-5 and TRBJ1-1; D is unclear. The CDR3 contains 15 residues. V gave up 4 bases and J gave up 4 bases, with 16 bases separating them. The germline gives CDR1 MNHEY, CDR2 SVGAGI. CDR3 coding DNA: TGTGCCAGCAGTTCATCTTATGCGCCGGGCACTGAAGCTTTCTTT. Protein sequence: CASSSSYAPGTEAFF.

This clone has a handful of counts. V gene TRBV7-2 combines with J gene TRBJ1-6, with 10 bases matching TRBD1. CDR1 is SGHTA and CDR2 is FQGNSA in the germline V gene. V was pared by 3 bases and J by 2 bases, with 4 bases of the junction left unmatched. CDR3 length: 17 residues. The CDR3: CASSLDRGVPYNSPLHF. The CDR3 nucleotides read TGTGCCAGCAGCTTGGACAGGGGGGTTCCCTATAATTCACCCCTCCACTTT.

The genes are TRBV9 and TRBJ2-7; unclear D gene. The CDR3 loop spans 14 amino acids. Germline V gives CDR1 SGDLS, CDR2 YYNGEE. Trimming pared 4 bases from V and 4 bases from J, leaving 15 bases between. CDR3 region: CASSPRPSPYEQYF. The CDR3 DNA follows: TGTGCCAGCAGCCCACGTCCCTCTCCATACGAGCAGTACTTC.

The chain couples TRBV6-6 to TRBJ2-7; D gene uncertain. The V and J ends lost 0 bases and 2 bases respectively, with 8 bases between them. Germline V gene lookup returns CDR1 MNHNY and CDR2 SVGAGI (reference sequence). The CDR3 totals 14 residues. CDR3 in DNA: TGTGCCAGCAGTTACTCGGACGGAGCCTACGAGCAGTACTTC. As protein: CASSYSDGAYEQYF.

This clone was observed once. In DNA form, the CDR3 reads TGTGCCAGCAGCTTTTTTACCGGACAGGCTAAGGCTTTCTTT. This sequence encodes CASSFFTGQAKAFF. This chain joins TRBV7-9 and TRBJ1-1; 7 bases match TRBD1. V lost 3 bases and J lost 11; bases outside the gene matches: 12. The CDR3 loop spans 14 amino acids. Germline V gene lookup returns CDR1 SEHNR and CDR2 FQNEAQ (reference sequence).

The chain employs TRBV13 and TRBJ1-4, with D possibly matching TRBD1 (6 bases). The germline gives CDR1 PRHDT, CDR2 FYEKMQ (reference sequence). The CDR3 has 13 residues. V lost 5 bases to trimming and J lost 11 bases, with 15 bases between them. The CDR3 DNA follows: TGTGCCAGCAGCGGCAGGGGTGTCGGGAAACTGTTTTTT. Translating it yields CASSGRGVGKLFF.

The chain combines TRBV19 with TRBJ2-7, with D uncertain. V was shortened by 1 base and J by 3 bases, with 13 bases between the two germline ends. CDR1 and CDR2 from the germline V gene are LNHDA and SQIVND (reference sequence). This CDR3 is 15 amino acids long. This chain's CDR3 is CASSIATLGVYEQYF. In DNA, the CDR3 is TGTGCCAGTAGTATAGCAACTTTAGGCGTCTACGAGCAGTACTTC.

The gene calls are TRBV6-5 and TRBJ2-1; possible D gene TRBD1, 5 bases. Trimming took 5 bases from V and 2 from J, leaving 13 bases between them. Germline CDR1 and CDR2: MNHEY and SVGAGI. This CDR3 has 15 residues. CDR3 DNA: TGTGCCAGCAGTCACGACAGAGGTACCTACAATGAGCAGTTCTTC. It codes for CASSHDRGTYNEQFF.

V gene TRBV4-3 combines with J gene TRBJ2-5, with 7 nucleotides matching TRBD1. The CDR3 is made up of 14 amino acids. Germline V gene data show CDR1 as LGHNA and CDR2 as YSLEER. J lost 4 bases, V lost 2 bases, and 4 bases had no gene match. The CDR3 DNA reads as TGCGCCAGCAGCCAATGGAACAGGGGAGAGACCCAGTACTTC. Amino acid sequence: CASSQWNRGETQYF.

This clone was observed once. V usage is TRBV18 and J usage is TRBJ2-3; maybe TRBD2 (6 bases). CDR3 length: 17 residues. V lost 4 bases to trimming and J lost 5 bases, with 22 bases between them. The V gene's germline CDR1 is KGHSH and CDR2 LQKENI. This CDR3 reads CASSQRGGGGAGDTQYF. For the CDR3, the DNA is TGTGCCAGCTCACAAAGGGGTGGCGGAGGGGCCGGAGATACGCAGTATTTT.

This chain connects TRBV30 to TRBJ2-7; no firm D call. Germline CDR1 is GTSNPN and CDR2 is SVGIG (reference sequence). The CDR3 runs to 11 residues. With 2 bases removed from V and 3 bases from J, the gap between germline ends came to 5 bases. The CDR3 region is CAWSTGYEQYF. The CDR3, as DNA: TGTGCCTGGAGTACCGGCTACGAGCAGTACTTC. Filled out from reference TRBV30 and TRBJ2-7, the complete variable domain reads SQTIHQWPATLVQPVGSPLSLECTVEGTSNPNLYWYRQAAGRGLQLLFYSVGIGQISSEVPQNLSASRPQDRQFILSSKKLLLSDSGFYLCAWSTGYEQYFGPGTRLTVT.

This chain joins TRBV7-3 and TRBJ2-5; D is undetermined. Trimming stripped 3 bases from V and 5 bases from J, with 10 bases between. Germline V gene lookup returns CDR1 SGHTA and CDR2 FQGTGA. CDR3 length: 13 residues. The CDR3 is CASSFGPRETQYF. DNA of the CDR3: TGTGCCAGCAGCTTCGGACCGAGGGAGACCCAGTACTTC.

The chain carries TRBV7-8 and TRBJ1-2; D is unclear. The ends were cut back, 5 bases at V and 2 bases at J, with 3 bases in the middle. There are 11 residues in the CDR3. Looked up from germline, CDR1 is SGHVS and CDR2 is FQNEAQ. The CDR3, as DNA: TGTGCCAGCAGCGACAACTATGGCTACACCTTC. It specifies CASSDNYGYTF. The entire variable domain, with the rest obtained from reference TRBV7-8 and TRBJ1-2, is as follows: GAGVSQSPRYKVAKRGQDVALRCDPISGHVSLFWYQQALGQGPEFLTYFQNEAQLDKSGLPSDRFFAERPEGSVSTLKIQRTQQEDSAVYLCASSDNYGYTFGSGTRLTVV.

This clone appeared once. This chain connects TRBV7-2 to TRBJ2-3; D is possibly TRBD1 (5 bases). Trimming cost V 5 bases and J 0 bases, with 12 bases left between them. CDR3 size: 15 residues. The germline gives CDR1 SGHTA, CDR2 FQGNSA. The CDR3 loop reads CASSHGHLSTDTQYF. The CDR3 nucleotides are TGTGCCAGCAGCCACGGACACCTTAGCACAGATACGCAGTATTTT. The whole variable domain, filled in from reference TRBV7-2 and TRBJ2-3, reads GAGVSQSPSNKVTEKGKDVELRCDPISGHTALYWYRQSLGQGLEFLIYFQGNSAPDKSGLPSDRFSAERTGGSVSTLTIQRTQQEDSAVYLCASSHGHLSTDTQYFGPGTRLTVL.

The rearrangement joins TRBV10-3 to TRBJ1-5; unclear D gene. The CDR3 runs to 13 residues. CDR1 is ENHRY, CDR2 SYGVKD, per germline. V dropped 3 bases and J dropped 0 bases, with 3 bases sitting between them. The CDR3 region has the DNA TGTGCCATCAGTGACAATAGCAATCAGCCCCAGCATTTT. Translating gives CAISDNSNQPQHF.